The 9 T cell receptor beta chains below were found in one sample sequenced in a study of T-cell reconstitution after alpha-beta-depleted transplantation in children (dated by TCRdb to 2016 to 2017). Sample treatment or condition, as interpreted from the label and publication: allogeneic hematopoietic cell transplantation with graft depleted of TCRalphabeta T cells and CD19 B cells. Library preparation used PCR. Sequenced using an Illumina HiSeq 2500. Molecular barcoding was employed in the preparation of TCR libraries, with unique molecular identifiers being used to normalize TCRbeta repertoire quantification. TCRdb reran the public reads through fastp at Q25 and MiXCR, keeping productive beta chains. All rows with the same CDR3 protein become a single entry with the most common DNA and genes. The sample table records hundreds of thousands of distinct CDR3 sequences; roughly 13% of these occur just once. The top ten clones comprise 0.79% of the sample.

The sequences come from PBMCs, collected before TCRalphabeta/CD19-depleted stem cell transplant. Source of these receptors: a girl aged 2 to 9 with congenital amegakaryocytic thrombocytopenia, due to receive a stem cell transplant.

This clonotype came up many times. The J gene is TRBJ2-3, the V gene TRBV5-1, with 9 bases aligning to TRBD1. Unmatched junction bases numbered 4, after V lost 1 base and J lost 4 bases. Germline CDR1 and CDR2: SGHRS and YFSETQ. The CDR3 consists of 15 residues. The CDR3 loop is CASSLPDRGADTQYF. CDR3 sequence (DNA): TGCGCCAGCAGCTTGCCGGACAGGGGAGCAGATACGCAGTATTTT.

The CDR3 protein is CASSPLVSEETQYF. DNA for the CDR3: TGTGCCAGCAGCCCACTGGTTTCCGAAGAGACCCAGTACTTC. The rearrangement links TRBV7-6 to TRBJ2-5, with no clear D. Per germline, CDR1 SGHVS and CDR2 FNYEAQ. Trimming shortened V by 5 bases and J by 3 bases, and 13 bases separated the two germline ends. The CDR3 extends over 14 amino acids.

V usage is TRBV6-5 and J usage is TRBJ2-3; 8 bases match TRBD1. Trimming took 2 bases from V and 3 from J; bases not matched to a gene: 7. The CDR3 consists of 16 residues. Per the germline V gene, CDR1 is MNHEY and CDR2 is SVGAGI. CDR3 coding DNA: TGTGCCAGCAGTTACCCCTCGGACAGGGAGACAGATACGCAGTATTTT. Translation gives CASSYPSDRETDTQYF.

Concerning this clonotype itself: This clone may be a read error of a much larger clone one base away. The chain couples TRBV29-1 to TRBJ1-2; the D is unclear. Germline lookup yields CDR1 SQVTM and CDR2 ANQGSEA. The length of the CDR3 is 13 residues. The V and J ends lost 3 bases and 8 bases respectively, with 16 bases between them. CDR3 DNA sequence: TGCAGCGTTGATGGGGAACCGATATCGGGCTACACCTTC. Amino acid sequence: CSVDGEPISGYTF.

In this sample, this clonotype turned up many times. V usage is TRBV5-5 and J usage is TRBJ1-5; the D is unclear. There are 15 residues in the CDR3. Germline CDR1 reads SGHKS; CDR2 reads YYEKEE (reference sequence). Trimming took off 0 bases at V and 1 base at J, with 8 bases between the two ends. The CDR3 DNA sequence: TGTGCCAGCAGCTTGGCCGGGCGGAGCAATCAGCCCCAGCATTTT. Translating it yields CASSLAGRSNQPQHF.

This clonotype was seen ten or more times. The V gene is TRBV5-5, the J gene TRBJ2-2; unclear D gene. Germline assignment: CDR1 SGHKS and CDR2 YYEKEE (reference sequence). The CDR3 has 17 amino acids. V dropped 0 bases and J dropped 3 bases, with 15 bases sitting between them. CDR3 nucleotides: TGTGCCAGCAGCTTGGAGTGGGTCTGGCGAGACACCGGGGAGCTGTTTTTT. Amino acids: CASSLEWVWRDTGELFF. Together with reference TRBV5-5 and TRBJ2-2, the CDR3 gives the full variable domain: DAGVTQSPTHLIKTRGQQVTLRCSPISGHKSVSWYQQVLGQGPQFIFQYYEKEERGRGNFPDRFSARQFPNYSSELNVNALLLGDSALYLCASSLEWVWRDTGELFFGEGSRLTVL.

The chain links TRBV7-9 to TRBJ2-2, with D unclear. Looked up from germline, CDR1 is SEHNR and CDR2 is FQNEAQ (reference sequence). Between the trimmed V and J ends, which lost 1 base and 3 bases, there was a span of 9 bases. CDR3 length: 15 residues. Written as DNA, the CDR3 is TGTGCCAGCAGCTTAGTGGTCACCGACACCGGGGAGCTGTTTTTT. This encodes CASSLVVTDTGELFF.

The chain recombines TRBV28 with TRBJ2-3, with no clear D. Germline V lookup: CDR1 MDHEN, CDR2 SYDVKM. CDR3 length: 14 amino acids. Trimming removed 3 bases from V and 11 bases from J, with 18 bases in between. The CDR3 spells CASSFSLPGLVQYF. CDR3 bases: TGTGCCAGCAGTTTCTCCCTGCCCGGGCTTGTGCAGTATTTT.

This chain links TRBV11-3 with TRBJ2-1, with 9 bases aligning to TRBD2. The CDR3 length is 16 residues. Germline values: CDR1 SGHNT, CDR2 YENEEA. V shed 1 base, J shed 5 bases, and the junction held 6 bases outside the gene matches. The CDR3 region has the DNA TGTGCCAGCAGCTTAGTGGAGCTAGCGGGGCACAATGAGCAGTTCTTC. Translating gives CASSLVELAGHNEQFF.